These 30 T cell receptor beta chains came from one sample sequenced in a study of blood T cell repertoires in COVID-19. The data were produced by immunoSEQ multiplex PCR, yet TCRdb's version contains in-frame clones alone and is incomplete. The data show about 87,000 clones, around four fifths seen once. Sequenced material: peripheral blood. These receptors originate from a woman between 65 and 79 years old with acute or convalescent COVID-19.

The V and J genes are TRBV19 and TRBJ1-5; the D is unclear. Germline V gives CDR1 LNHDA, CDR2 SQIVND (reference sequence). V was pared by 7 bases and J by 0 bases, with 16 bases between. This CDR3 has 16 residues. The CDR3 loop reads CASKGSRGYSNQPQHF. The CDR3, as DNA: TGTGCCAGTAAGGGCTCCCGGGGTTATAGCAATCAGCCCCAGCATTTT.

The gene calls are TRBV5-6 and TRBJ2-2; unclear D gene. The CDR3 length is 14 residues. The V gene's germline CDR1 is SGHDT and CDR2 YYEEEE. With 0 bases removed from V and 6 bases from J, the gap between germline ends came to 9 bases. CDR3 in amino acids: CASSLVSFSGELFF. CDR3 DNA sequence: TGTGCCAGCAGCTTGGTTTCTTTTTCCGGGGAGCTGTTTTTT.

This chain links TRBV5-1 with TRBJ1-5, with D hard to call. This CDR3 comprises 14 residues. The germline V gene encodes CDR1 SGHRS and CDR2 YFSETQ. V was clipped by 0 bases and J by 2 bases, with 6 bases between them. The CDR3 region is CASSLEQGNQPQHF. In DNA, the CDR3 is TGCGCCAGCAGCTTGGAGCAGGGCAATCAGCCCCAGCATTTT.

The chain has TRBV5-1 and TRBJ1-6; 7 nucleotides line up with TRBD1. This CDR3 has 14 amino acids. Per the germline V gene, CDR1 is SGHRS and CDR2 is YFSETQ. Unmatched junction bases numbered 5, after V lost 4 bases and J lost 7 bases. The CDR3 spells CASSPGQVNSPLHF. CDR3 coding DNA: TGCGCCAGCAGCCCTGGACAGGTGAATTCACCCCTCCACTTT.

This clone was seen more than once but under ten times. The chain is built from TRBV19 and TRBJ1-4; 7 bases align to TRBD1. This CDR3 is built from 14 residues. Losses at the gene ends were 8 bases for V and 4 bases for J; bases not matched to a gene: 7. Germline CDR1 LNHDA, CDR2 SQIVND (reference sequence). Here the CDR3 reads CASGPGQINEKLFF. CDR3 nucleotides: TGTGCCAGTGGCCCGGGACAGATTAATGAAAAACTGTTTTTT.

The rearrangement links TRBV18 to TRBJ2-7, with 10 nucleotides matching TRBD1. CDR1 is KGHSH, CDR2 LQKENI, per germline. CDR3 size: 14 residues. Trimming at V came to 3 bases and at J to 5 bases, leaving 4 bases not matched to a gene. The CDR3 nucleotides read TGTGCCAGCTCACCGGGACAGGGGAATCACGAGCAGTACTTC. It encodes CASSPGQGNHEQYF.

The gene calls are TRBV19 and TRBJ1-5; D might be TRBD1 (5 bases). Germline V gene data show CDR1 as LNHDA and CDR2 as SQIVND (reference sequence). V was cut by 5 bases and J by 3 bases, with 14 bases left in between. The CDR3 loop spans 15 amino acids. The CDR3: CASSFGQGNNQPQHF. The CDR3 DNA sequence: TGTGCCAGTAGTTTCGGGCAGGGAAACAATCAGCCCCAGCATTTT.

V usage is TRBV5-6 and J usage is TRBJ2-4, with D possibly being TRBD2 (7 bases). In germline, CDR1 is SGHDT, CDR2 YYEEEE. Trimming pared 4 bases from V and 7 bases from J, leaving 15 bases between. The CDR3 loop spans 14 amino acids. In DNA form, the CDR3 reads TGTGCCAGCAGCCCGCTAGGGGGGGGGAACATTCAGTACTTC. It encodes CASSPLGGGNIQYF.

J is TRBJ1-1 and V is TRBV3-1 (or the pseudogene TRBV3-2); 7 bases match TRBD1. This CDR3 has 15 residues. CDR1 and CDR2 from the germline V gene are LGHDT and YNNKEL (reference sequence). Trimming took 3 bases from V and 7 from J; bases not matched to a gene: 11. CDR3 in amino acids: CASSQMTGLSGEAFF. The CDR3 nucleotides read TGTGCCAGCAGCCAGATGACAGGGCTTTCGGGTGAAGCTTTCTTT.

The J gene is TRBJ2-7, the V gene TRBV3-1 (or the pseudogene TRBV3-2), with TRBD1 identical over 11 bases. Germline V gene sequence: CDR1 LGHDT, CDR2 YNNKEL (reference sequence). V trimming: 4 bases; J trimming: 7 bases; junction bases outside the gene matches: 3. This CDR3 comprises 13 residues. The CDR3 region has the DNA TGTGCCAGCAGCCGGGGACAGGGGGGAGAGCAGTACTTC. Translating it yields CASSRGQGGEQYF.

The chain links TRBV5-1 to TRBJ1-3; no clear D. CDR3 length equals 14 residues. Trimming cost V 2 bases and J 2 bases, with 8 bases left between them. Germline CDR1 SGHRS, CDR2 YFSETQ. The CDR3 reads CASSLGGAGNTIYF. CDR3 DNA: TGCGCCAGCAGCTTAGGCGGTGCTGGAAACACCATATATTTT.

V gene TRBV9 combines with J gene TRBJ1-6; 10 bases are a match to TRBD1. The CDR3 consists of 15 residues. Germline V CDR1 and CDR2: SGDLS, YYNGEE. The V and J ends lost 1 base and 9 bases, in that order; junction bases with no gene match: 4. The CDR3 coding sequence is TGTGCCAGCAGCGTACGGACAGGGGGGATTTCACCCCTCCACTTT. As protein: CASSVRTGGISPLHF.

The rearrangement uses TRBV25-1 and TRBJ2-5, with 7 bases lining up with TRBD1. After removal of 4 bases from V and 2 bases from J, the junction contained 10 bases not matched to a gene. The germline gives CDR1 MGHDK, CDR2 SYGVNS. The CDR3 loop spans 16 amino acids. The CDR3 nucleotides are TGTGCCAGCAGTGGCTTTGCCGGGACAGAACAAGAGACCCAGTACTTC. It is translated as CASSGFAGTEQETQYF.

The gene calls are TRBV5-1 and TRBJ2-3; D ambiguous. CDR1 is SGHRS and CDR2 is YFSETQ in the germline V gene. This CDR3 has 14 amino acids. Trimming removed 0 bases at V and 0 bases at J, with 5 bases between. The CDR3 loop is CASSLGASTDTQYF. DNA for the CDR3: TGCGCCAGCAGCTTGGGGGCTAGCACAGATACGCAGTATTTT.

The rearrangement links TRBV10-1 to TRBJ2-1; TRBD2 matches 11 bases. Germline trimming cut 4 bases from V and 6 bases from J; bases unmatched to any gene: 5. Looked up from germline, CDR1 is WNHNN and CDR2 is SYGVQD (reference sequence). The CDR3 covers 15 residues. CDR3 coding DNA: TGCGCCAGCAGTGGGCTAGCGGGGGGCTCCAATGAGCAGTTCTTC. Translated, it gives CASSGLAGGSNEQFF.

This clone occurred a few times. The chain recombines TRBV15 with TRBJ1-2, with 9 bases lining up with TRBD1. The germline gives CDR1 LNHNV, CDR2 YYDKDF (reference sequence). Trimming took 3 bases from V and 5 from J; bases not matched to a gene: 1. CDR3 length equals 13 residues. The CDR3 is CATSSGQGYGYTF. The CDR3 DNA sequence: TGTGCCACCAGCAGTGGACAGGGGTATGGCTACACCTTC.

The chain carries TRBV11-2 and TRBJ1-1; 7 bases are shared with TRBD1. The CDR3 consists of 13 residues. Germline V CDR1 and CDR2: SGHAT, FQNNGV. The V segment lost 2 bases and the J segment 6 bases; nucleotides outside the gene matches: 3. The CDR3 sequence: CASSLITGAEAFF. The CDR3 DNA reads as TGTGCCAGCAGCTTAATTACAGGGGCTGAAGCTTTCTTT.

The rearrangement links TRBV2 to TRBJ2-3, with 8 positions matching TRBD2. Trimming took 1 base from V and 4 from J; bases not matched to a gene: 7. The V gene's germline CDR1 is SNHLY and CDR2 FYNNEI. The CDR3 extends over 16 amino acids. In nucleotides, the CDR3 is TGTGCCAGCAGTGAAGTTGTCGGGGGGGCGGCAGATACGCAGTATTTT. It yields the protein CASSEVVGGAADTQYF.

This chain connects TRBV6-5 to TRBJ2-5, with 7 bases fitting TRBD1. V trimming: 6 bases; J trimming: 2 bases; junction bases outside the gene matches: 9. Germline V gene data show CDR1 as MNHEY and CDR2 as SVGAGI. CDR3 size: 15 residues. The CDR3 DNA is TGTGCCAGCAGCTGGGGACAGAAGGCTCAAGAGACCCAGTACTTC. Its protein is CASSWGQKAQETQYF.

The chain recombines TRBV5-1 with TRBJ1-6; TRBD1 is a possible D gene (5 bases). The V end was cut by 4 bases, the J end by 8 bases, with 13 bases between. CDR3 length: 14 amino acids. Germline CDR1 SGHRS, CDR2 YFSETQ. The DNA of the CDR3 is TGCGCCAGCAGCCCCTCTGGGGGGGATTCACCCCTCCACTTT. This codes for CASSPSGGDSPLHF.

This clone was picked up one time. The CDR3 loop reads CASSYSSEWGYTF. The CDR3 DNA sequence: TGTGCCAGCAGTTACTCCTCCGAGTGGGGCTACACCTTC. This sequence joins TRBV6-5 and TRBJ1-2; D remains ambiguous. The germline V and J ends were trimmed by 0 bases and 8 bases, with 10 bases remaining between them. Germline values: CDR1 MNHEY, CDR2 SVGAGI. The CDR3 covers 13 residues.

The chain employs TRBV24-1 and TRBJ2-7; D call uncertain. From germline, CDR1 is KGHDR and CDR2 SFDVKD. The CDR3 covers 13 residues. V was clipped by 4 bases and J by 2 bases, with 8 bases between them. This CDR3 reads CATSDPLTYEQYF. The CDR3 DNA reads as TGTGCCACCAGTGACCCCTTAACCTACGAGCAGTACTTC.

The chain couples TRBV11-2 to TRBJ2-2; the match to TRBD2 covers 9 bases. Germline values: CDR1 SGHAT, CDR2 FQNNGV. There are 16 residues in the CDR3. Unmatched junction bases numbered 2, after V lost 1 base and J lost 2 bases. CDR3 residues: CASSLVAGDNTGELFF. The CDR3 region has the DNA TGTGCCAGCAGCTTAGTAGCGGGGGACAACACCGGGGAGCTGTTTTTT.

The CDR3 nucleotides read TGTGCCAGCAGCATTAAGGGGTATCGAGCTTTCTTT. Translated, it gives CASSIKGYRAFF. The rearrangement uses TRBV7-9 and TRBJ1-1, with TRBD1 as a possible D gene (5 bases). Germline V CDR1 and CDR2: SEHNR, FQNEAQ (reference sequence). CDR3 length: 12 amino acids. Trimming took off 5 bases at V and 10 bases at J, with 14 bases between the two ends.

The chain employs TRBV3-1 (or the pseudogene TRBV3-2) and TRBJ1-5; D might be TRBD1 (6 bases). CDR1 LGHDT and CDR2 YNNKEL come from the germline V gene (reference sequence). V lost 2 bases and J lost 2, with 7 bases in between. CDR3 length equals 14 residues. Here the CDR3 reads CASSQSGGNQPQHF. The CDR3 nucleotides are TGTGCCAGCAGCCAATCAGGGGGCAATCAGCCCCAGCATTTT.

J is TRBJ1-3 and V is TRBV9; D is unresolved. CDR1 is SGDLS, CDR2 YYNGEE, per germline. Trimming left V 3 bases short and J 8 bases short, with 6 bases between. The CDR3 has 11 amino acids. The CDR3 DNA follows: TGTGCCAGCAGCGCCGAGGACACCATATATTTT. It codes for CASSAEDTIYF.

The chain links TRBV10-2 to TRBJ1-2; no clear D. The V gene's germline CDR1 is WSHSY and CDR2 SAAADI. The CDR3 has 14 amino acids. V was shortened by 0 bases and J by 2 bases, with 7 bases between the two germline ends. The CDR3 sequence: CASSESTGNYGYTF. DNA of the CDR3: TGCGCCAGCAGTGAGTCGACGGGAAACTATGGCTACACCTTC.

CDR3: CASSLNTGGYYNEQFF. The CDR3, as DNA: TGCGCCAGCAGCTTAAACACAGGAGGGTACTACAATGAGCAGTTCTTC. The chain combines TRBV5-1 with TRBJ2-1, with D possibly matching TRBD2 (6 bases). Germline CDR1 is SGHRS and CDR2 is YFSETQ. This CDR3 comprises 16 residues. Trimming pared 2 bases from V and 3 bases from J, leaving 15 bases between.

The CDR3: CASSDRWTGEVYEQYF. The CDR3 DNA reads TGTGCCAGCAGCGACCGATGGACAGGGGAGGTCTACGAGCAGTACTTC. J is TRBJ2-7 and V is TRBV11-3; the match to TRBD1 covers 9 bases. There are 16 residues in the CDR3. Germline V lookup: CDR1 SGHNT, CDR2 YENEEA. V dropped 5 bases and J dropped 3; count of bases not matched to a gene: 11.

The chain is built from TRBV2 and TRBJ1-6; 9 nucleotides match TRBD1. Per the germline V gene, CDR1 is SNHLY and CDR2 is FYNNEI. With V trimmed by 9 bases and J by 4 bases, 1 base remained unmatched. The CDR3 length is 13 residues. CDR3 protein: CARGTGYNSPLHF. CDR3 bases: TGTGCCAGAGGGACAGGGTATAATTCACCCCTCCACTTT.